This entry lists 26 T cell receptor beta chains sequenced from one sample in a study of radiotherapy plus CTLA-4 blockade in lung cancer. The repertoire was sequenced with immunoSEQ multiplex PCR; TCRdb's copy has only in-frame clones and lacks some. The sample contains approximately 57,000 clones, approximately 80% of which appear only once. Material: peripheral blood, obtained from a patient treated with radiotherapy plus ipilimumab. The receptors derive from a human donor with non-small cell lung cancer whose response to radiotherapy plus ipilimumab could not be evaluated.

This chain connects TRBV19 to TRBJ1-4; TRBD1 might be the D (5 bases). Germline V gives CDR1 LNHDA, CDR2 SQIVND (reference sequence). The V gene lost 7 bases and the J gene lost 3 bases, with 15 bases spanning the gap. The length of the CDR3 is 15 residues. Here the CDR3 reads CASKRAGPANEKLFF. Here the CDR3 DNA reads TGTGCCAGTAAACGTGCGGGACCGGCTAATGAAAAACTGTTTTTT.

The chain couples TRBV19 to TRBJ1-2; D is perhaps TRBD1 (5 bases). The germline V and J ends were trimmed by 4 bases and 4 bases, with 13 bases remaining between them. Germline V gives CDR1 LNHDA, CDR2 SQIVND (reference sequence). This CDR3 has 14 amino acids. DNA of the CDR3: TGTGCCAGTAGTAGGGGGGAATCGACCTATGGCTACACCTTC. Translated, it gives CASSRGESTYGYTF.

The V gene is TRBV11-2, the J gene TRBJ1-2; no firm D call. CDR1 and CDR2 from the germline V gene are SGHAT and FQNNGV. Trimming stripped 3 bases from V and 6 bases from J, with 8 bases between. This CDR3 is 12 amino acids long. CDR3 in amino acids: CASSLGRDGYTF. CDR3 DNA sequence: TGTGCCAGCAGCTTGGGGAGAGATGGCTACACCTTC.

The chain has TRBV7-8 and TRBJ1-1; 9 bases match TRBD1. The CDR3 consists of 16 residues. Germline V gene sequence: CDR1 SGHVS, CDR2 FQNEAQ. V gave up 3 bases and J gave up 1 base; unmatched junction bases: 6. DNA of the CDR3: TGTGCCAGCAGCTTTTCGACAGGGGGACAGAACACTGAAGCTTTCTTT. Translation: CASSFSTGGQNTEAFF.

The rearrangement joins TRBV6-5 to TRBJ1-1; D remains ambiguous. This CDR3 region has 12 residues. Germline assignment: CDR1 MNHEY and CDR2 SVGAGI. The V gene lost 0 bases and the J gene lost 7 bases, with 6 bases spanning the gap. The CDR3 protein is CASSYSASEAFF. The CDR3 bases are TGTGCCAGCAGTTACTCGGCCAGTGAAGCTTTCTTT.

V usage is TRBV4-1 and J usage is TRBJ1-1; 7 bases are a match to TRBD1. CDR1 and CDR2 from the germline V gene are MGHRA and YSYEKL. The CDR3 is made up of 15 amino acids. Trimming cost V 7 bases and J 1 base; bases outside gene matches: 9. In nucleotides, the CDR3 is TGCGCCAGCACCCCACAGGGGTTAGGGAACACTGAAGCTTTCTTT. This sequence encodes CASTPQGLGNTEAFF.

The chain is built from TRBV5-6 and TRBJ2-2; no reliable D call. CDR1 and CDR2 (germline): SGHDT, YYEEEE. The CDR3 loop spans 16 amino acids. The V end lost 0 bases, the J end lost 2 bases, and 11 bases lay between the germline ends. In DNA, the CDR3 is TGTGCCAGCAGCTTGGCTGGCCTGGTAAACACCGGGGAGCTGTTTTTT. It is translated as CASSLAGLVNTGELFF.

The chain combines TRBV29-1 with TRBJ2-7; D not certain. V lost 3 bases to trimming and J lost 2 bases, with 5 bases between them. The CDR3 sequence is 11 residues long. Germline CDR1 and CDR2: SQVTM and ANQGSEA. The CDR3 loop reads CSVEETYEQYF. In DNA form, the CDR3 reads TGCAGCGTTGAGGAGACCTACGAGCAGTACTTC.

The chain has TRBV2 and TRBJ2-5; 10 bases align to TRBD1. Germline V gives CDR1 SNHLY, CDR2 FYNNEI. The J segment lost 5 bases and the V segment lost 8 bases, leaving 8 bases of the junction unmatched. The length of the CDR3 is 14 residues. The CDR3 DNA reads TGTGCCAGCCTGGGACAGGGGAGAAGGGAGACCCAGTACTTC. Translated, it gives CASLGQGRRETQYF. Complete variable domain (other parts from reference TRBV2 and TRBJ2-5): EPEVTQTPSHQVTQMGQEVILRCVPISNHLYFYWYRQILGQKVEFLVSFYNNEISEKSEIFDDQFSVERPDGSNFTLKIRSTKLEDSAMYFCASLGQGRRETQYFGPGTRLLVL.

The chain uses TRBV5-4 and TRBJ1-4; TRBD1 agrees at 7 bases. The CDR3 is 14 amino acids. V shed 4 bases and J 10 bases; nucleotides not matched to a gene: 10. CDR1 and CDR2 (germline): SGHNT, YYREEE (reference sequence). The CDR3 region is CASSAGQDQRKLFF. CDR3 nucleotide sequence: TGTGCCAGCAGCGCCGGACAGGATCAGCGAAAACTGTTTTTT.

The J gene is TRBJ1-4, the V gene TRBV7-2; tentative D call: TRBD1 (5 bases). CDR1 and CDR2 from the germline V gene are SGHTA and FQGNSA. V lost 5 bases and J 7 bases, leaving 17 bases between the germline ends. This CDR3 region has 15 residues. CDR3 in DNA: TGTGCCAGCAGCCCTATGGGGGGGAGCCGTGAAAAACTGTTTTTT. It is translated as CASSPMGGSREKLFF.

The chain couples TRBV18 to TRBJ2-5; possible D gene TRBD2, 5 bases. The germline V gene has CDR1 KGHSH and CDR2 LQKENI. V lost 3 bases and J 2 bases, leaving 7 bases between the germline ends. The CDR3 covers 13 residues. CDR3 DNA sequence: TGTGCCAGCTCACCCGGGGTGCAAGAGACCCAGTACTTC. This codes for CASSPGVQETQYF.

The chain carries TRBV5-1 and TRBJ2-2; D call uncertain. Germline CDR1 SGHRS, CDR2 YFSETQ. The CDR3 is 16 amino acids. With 0 bases removed from V and 0 bases from J, the gap between germline ends came to 9 bases. The CDR3 sequence is CASSLDSTPNTGELFF. The CDR3 DNA is TGCGCCAGCAGCTTGGATAGCACTCCGAACACCGGGGAGCTGTTTTTT.

V gene TRBV19 combines with J gene TRBJ2-1; unclear D gene. In germline, CDR1 is LNHDA, CDR2 SQIVND (reference sequence). This CDR3 spans 14 amino acids. With 9 bases removed from V and 0 bases from J, the gap between germline ends came to 12 bases. CDR3 in DNA: TGTGCCAGCAGACCTCGGAGCTCCTACAATGAGCAGTTCTTC. Protein sequence: CASRPRSSYNEQFF. The variable domain in full, completed from reference TRBV19 and TRBJ2-1, reads DGGITQSPKYLFRKEGQNVTLSCEQNLNHDAMYWYRQDPGQGLRLIYYSQIVNDFQKGDIAEGYSVSREKKESFPLTVTSAQKNPTAFYLCASRPRSSYNEQFFGPGTRLTVL.

The CDR3 loop reads CAWTYGQGDQPQHF. Written as DNA, the CDR3 is TGTGCCTGGACTTACGGACAGGGCGATCAGCCCCAGCATTTT. The chain has TRBV30 and TRBJ1-5; 8 bases are a match to TRBD1. V lost 4 bases, J lost 5 bases, and 7 bases stayed unmatched. Per germline, CDR1 GTSNPN and CDR2 SVGIG (reference sequence). The CDR3 spans 14 residues.

CDR3 residues: CASSLGDRGYTF. The CDR3 bases are TGTGCCAGCAGCTTAGGGGACAGGGGCTACACCTTC. This chain joins TRBV7-8 and TRBJ1-2; TRBD1 aligns across 8 bases. The CDR3 spans 12 residues. The junction had 0 bases not matched to a gene; V was cut back by 1 base and J by 8 bases. Germline CDR1 reads SGHVS; CDR2 reads FQNEAQ.

The chain combines TRBV30 with TRBJ2-7; the match to TRBD2 covers 8 bases. The CDR3 is 15 amino acids. V shed 3 bases, J shed 2 bases, and the junction held 9 bases outside the gene matches. Germline lookup yields CDR1 GTSNPN and CDR2 SVGIG (reference sequence). The DNA for the CDR3 is TGTGCCTGGAGGGGCGGACTAGCAACCACCTACGAGCAGTACTTC. This gives the protein CAWRGGLATTYEQYF.

This chain joins TRBV7-2 and TRBJ1-1, with D unresolved. V was clipped by 4 bases and J by 1 base, with 7 bases between them. Germline assignment: CDR1 SGHTA and CDR2 FQGNSA. The CDR3 has 13 residues. The CDR3 here is CASSSQANTEAFF. In DNA, the CDR3 is TGTGCCAGCAGCTCCCAAGCGAACACTGAAGCTTTCTTT.

This chain uses TRBV5-1 with TRBJ1-1; maybe TRBD1 (6 bases). CDR1 and CDR2 (germline): SGHRS, YFSETQ. The CDR3 runs 14 residues. The V and J ends lost 0 bases and 5 bases respectively, with 11 bases between them. The CDR3 protein is CASSLDVRGTEAFF. Here the CDR3 DNA reads TGCGCCAGCAGCTTGGACGTTAGGGGGACTGAAGCTTTCTTT.

The rearrangement uses TRBV6-4 and TRBJ1-1; D uncertain. The CDR3 has 13 residues. V shed 3 bases and J shed 4 bases, with 9 bases lying between them. Germline V CDR1 and CDR2: MRHNA, SNTAGT. CDR3 sequence: CASSEQAGTEAFF. Written as DNA, the CDR3 is TGTGCCAGCAGTGAGCAGGCGGGCACTGAAGCTTTCTTT.

This clone has just a few counts. The identical CDR3 is also encoded by other nucleotide sequences in the sample. This chain joins TRBV19 and TRBJ1-1, with 7 bases identical to TRBD1. Germline V gene sequence: CDR1 LNHDA, CDR2 SQIVND (reference sequence). Trimming removed 0 bases from V and 3 bases from J; junction bases left unmatched: 1. This CDR3 contains 14 residues. The CDR3 is CASSIDRGYTEAFF. CDR3 DNA: TGTGCCAGTAGTATAGACAGGGGGTACACTGAAGCTTTCTTT.

This clone was detected once. The gene calls are TRBV7-2 and TRBJ1-4; the D is unclear. Trimming left V 5 bases short and J 7 bases short, with 17 bases between. The germline gives CDR1 SGHTA, CDR2 FQGNSA. The CDR3 runs 15 residues. The CDR3, as DNA: TGTGCCAGCAGCCTAACGTCGGGGTTAGGTGAAAAACTGTTTTTT. This translates into CASSLTSGLGEKLFF.

Here the CDR3 reads CATSRAWSGGSDTGELFF. Written as DNA, the CDR3 is TGTGCCACCAGCAGAGCATGGTCAGGGGGCAGCGACACCGGGGAGCTGTTTTTT. The chain carries TRBV15 and TRBJ2-2; 8 bases match TRBD1. V lost 1 base to trimming and J lost 3 bases; unmatched junction nucleotides: 10. Germline loops: CDR1 LNHNV, CDR2 YYDKDF (reference sequence). CDR3 length equals 18 residues.

The chain uses TRBV7-2 and TRBJ1-3; D is unclear. The CDR3 extends over 15 amino acids. Trimming pared 4 bases from V and 0 bases from J, leaving 10 bases between. Per germline, CDR1 SGHTA and CDR2 FQGNSA. The CDR3 nucleotides read TGTGCCAGCAGCTCATACCTAGCCTCTGGAAACACCATATATTTT. This translates into CASSSYLASGNTIYF.

A few counts support this clone. The rearrangement links TRBV29-1 to TRBJ2-1; possible D gene TRBD1, 6 bases. Germline V gene sequence: CDR1 SQVTM, CDR2 ANQGSEA. This CDR3 spans 12 amino acids. Between the trimmed V and J ends, which lost 7 bases and 10 bases, there was a span of 17 bases. The CDR3 DNA sequence: TGCAGCGCCGACCTTTGGGGGCAGGAGCAGTTCTTC. This encodes CSADLWGQEQFF.

V gene TRBV11-2 combines with J gene TRBJ1-2; possibly TRBD1 for D (5 bases). V was pared by 3 bases and J by 2 bases, with 7 bases between. This CDR3 contains 13 residues. From germline, CDR1 is SGHAT and CDR2 FQNNGV. The CDR3 spells CASSFGQNYGYTF. The DNA for the CDR3 is TGTGCCAGCAGCTTTGGACAAAACTATGGCTACACCTTC.